This entry describes one TCR beta chain. Antigen: not known. Profiled with immunoSEQ multiplex PCR; TCRdb holds only in-frame clones, not every one. The sample has about 1,800,000 clones, 85% to 95% seen once. This sample was taken from a study of shared clonotypes between healthy human individuals. Overall study results and limits: It was the non-shared clonotypes that had lower generation probabilities than clonotypes shared by all four donors.

Naive CD8 isolation took CD45RO-negative cells positively selected for CCR7 and excluded terminally differentiated effector memory CD45RA+ cells. The V and J ends lost 4 bases and 2 bases respectively, with 9 bases between them. This CDR3 has 14 amino acids. Germline CDR1 reads MNHEY; CDR2 reads SVGAGI. The chain employs TRBV6-5 and TRBJ1-5, with D uncertain. This receptor was identified in a man aged 18 to 30 in good health. Sequenced sample: naive CD8+ T cells sorted from blood. CDR3 in DNA: TGTGCCAGCAGTTCGTGGGTTGGCAATCAGCCCCAGCATTTT. Translating it yields CASSSWVGNQPQHF.